The T cell receptor beta chain under discussion was sequenced for a study of T cells in localized non-small cell lung cancer. The assay was immunoSEQ multiplex PCR, and TCRdb's table has in-frame clones only and misses some. This sample has some 21,000 clones, with roughly 88% found just once. CDR1 SNHLY and CDR2 FYNNEI come from the germline V gene. CDR3 length: 15 residues. Trimming cost V 6 bases and J 8 bases; bases outside gene matches: 11. The material was peripheral blood mononuclear cells, obtained before any cancer treatment. The TCR sequence derives from a male donor at least 60 years old with stage II lung adenocarcinoma. The genes are TRBV2 and TRBJ1-2, with TRBD1 matching 11 bases. CDR3 in amino acids: CASRQQGQGVRGYTF. As DNA, the CDR3 is TGTGCCAGCAGGCAGCAGGGACAGGGGGTGAGAGGCTACACCTTC.